This T cell receptor (beta chain) was found in a study of post-analysis software for immune sequencing data (dated by TCRdb to the mid-2010s). About the full investigation: The recorded disease courses included relapsing-remitting, secondary progressive and progressive-relapsing multiple sclerosis, and some patients had no subtype annotation. The patient repertoires were set against under 13 previously published healthy control repertoires from donors whose ages ranged from about 6 to 26 years. A subset of samples was prepared in parallel using single-end sample barcoding, then pooled and co-amplified after Illumina adapter ligation.

As encoded in the germline V gene, CDR1 is ENHRY while CDR2 is SYGVKD. Trimming accounts for 0 bases at V and 12 bases at J, while the number of junction bases matched to no gene is 11. The CDR3 has 16 amino acids, counting the end cysteine and phenylalanine. Only the CDR3 region is kept as DNA, spanning 48 bases read in frame from base 1. The library was produced with PCR. The reads were generated on an Illumina HiSeq 2500. To reduce PCR and sequencing biases, unique molecular identifiers were incorporated into the TCR beta cDNA libraries. Roughly 0.5 million cDNA molecules were obtained per 1 to 10 million input T cells, so each molecule approximated one T cell. The patient libraries were prepared and sequenced with the same protocol used for the earlier healthy control dataset. Samples belonging to the same batch were prepared together, multiplexed and sequenced on a shared HiSeq lane. The authors processed their data as follows. Raw barcoded reads were processed with MIGEC, discarding single-read molecular identifier groups before consensus assembly and CDR3 extraction. VDJtools was used for post-analysis of the clonotype tables, and diversity was normalized by down-sampling every dataset to the size of the smallest sample. To correct batch-related cross-sample contamination, repertoire overlap clustering matched CDR3 amino acid sequences but not nucleotide sequences. TCRdb reanalyzed the raw reads on its own, using fastp at Q25 for trimming and MiXCR for clone calling, and kept in-frame beta chains. Rows are unified per CDR3 protein, each entry keeping the most common DNA and genes. Clone size and V and J calls follow TCRdb, not the original study. The sample table shows roughly 620,000 distinct CDR3 sequences, and around 47% are seen once. Around 1.7% of the sample belongs to the ten largest clones.

Paper-wide results and their limitations: Several TRBV segments, including TRBV5-6, TRBV5-1 and TRBV20-1, were significantly more frequent in patients than controls. Multiple sclerosis patients had significantly lower normalized Chao1 diversity than controls, a result that suggests substantial peripheral T-cell clonal expansion. The multiple sclerosis patient group was slightly younger than the control group. When samples were clustered directly using the F measure, samples prepared in the same batch co-clustered strongly, which prompted a batch-effect correction.

To demonstrate the VDJtools post-analysis software, the study profiled TCR beta repertoires from the peripheral blood of 13 young patients with multiple sclerosis. The patients with multiple sclerosis were children and adolescents between about 6 and 17 years of age. A note on this clonotype: Its antigen is not yet known. There are no base qualities to consult, and no much larger clone falls within one base.

The sample comprised blood. The chain is made from TRBV10-3 and TRBJ1-6; 7 bases in between match TRBD1. The TCR comes from a girl between 10 and 17 years old with multiple sclerosis. The sequenced DNA is TGTGCCATCAGTGAGTCGGCGTTTACAGGGGCAGGACCCCTCCACTTT. Its coded protein is CAISESAFTGAGPLHF.